These T cell receptor beta chains were read from a single sample in a study of T-cell memory formation after mild COVID-19. MiXCR was run by TCRdb on the 5' RACE reads, yielding one entry per CDR3 protein. The profile shows 400,000 or so distinct CDR3 sequences, more than 20% of them singletons. Sequencing was carried out using PBMCs or a T cell subset sorted from them (not recorded which). The source is an adult woman who had mild COVID-19 (a few samples of this study predate the infection). Cell type and time point are not known. CDR3s include the opening cysteine and the closing phenylalanine or tryptophan. The order of the fields is CDR3 protein, clone size, CDR3 length, V gene. Size tells how often a clone was seen (once, few, many) or the class of an expanded clone, and some rows leave it out.

CDR3 protein: CASSEVRTGELFF; clone size: once; CDR3 length: 13; V gene: TRBV2
CDR3 protein: CASTRGIQNIQYF; clone size: NA; CDR3 length: 13; V gene: TRBV12-3/TRBV12-4
CDR3 protein: CASSLKGSGGARDTQYF; clone size: NA; CDR3 length: 17; V gene: TRBV7-3
CDR3 protein: CSARAGYGYTF; clone size: NA; CDR3 length: 11; V gene: TRBV20-1
CDR3 protein: CASSYPGTNQPQHF; clone size: NA; CDR3 length: 14; V gene: TRBV6-2/TRBV6-3
CDR3 protein: CASSRSSAGVYRDTQYF; clone size: NA; CDR3 length: 17; V gene: TRBV3-1
CDR3 protein: CASSTPGFINQPQHF; clone size: NA; CDR3 length: 15; V gene: TRBV19
CDR3 protein: CSAATGTTTYEQYF; clone size: few; CDR3 length: 14; V gene: TRBV20-1
CDR3 protein: CASRGQGDYYGYTF; clone size: NA; CDR3 length: 14; V gene: TRBV2
CDR3 protein: CASSSWGSDTEAFF; clone size: NA; CDR3 length: 14; V gene: TRBV5-1
CDR3 protein: CSARDTESSYNEQFF; clone size: NA; CDR3 length: 15; V gene: TRBV20-1
CDR3 protein: CASSSTSSRETQYF; clone size: NA; CDR3 length: 14; V gene: TRBV5-6
CDR3 protein: CASSPSVDEQFF; clone size: NA; CDR3 length: 12; V gene: TRBV10-2
CDR3 protein: CASSLAAADTQYF; clone size: NA; CDR3 length: 13; V gene: TRBV7-2
CDR3 protein: CASSLVSGDQETQYF; clone size: few; CDR3 length: 15; V gene: TRBV5-1
CDR3 protein: CASSLSVSRDTEAFF; clone size: NA; CDR3 length: 15; V gene: TRBV7-9
CDR3 protein: CSARAAGGADTQYF; clone size: NA; CDR3 length: 14; V gene: TRBV20-1
CDR3 protein: CASSPGPNPGQPQHF; clone size: NA; CDR3 length: 15; V gene: TRBV7-2
CDR3 protein: CATSGGNEQYF; clone size: NA; CDR3 length: 11; V gene: TRBV24-1
CDR3 protein: CASSPRSGSSYNEQFF; clone size: few; CDR3 length: 16; V gene: TRBV9
CDR3 protein: CSVESGTYYEQYF; clone size: few; CDR3 length: 13; V gene: TRBV29-1
CDR3 protein: CASSYRTRDNNEQFF; clone size: few; CDR3 length: 15; V gene: TRBV6-5
CDR3 protein: CASSEAGQGARSYEQYF; clone size: few; CDR3 length: 17; V gene: TRBV25-1
CDR3 protein: CASSFGREQYF; clone size: NA; CDR3 length: 11; V gene: TRBV11-3
CDR3 protein: CATSERGQRWVTDTQYF; clone size: many; CDR3 length: 17; V gene: TRBV24-1